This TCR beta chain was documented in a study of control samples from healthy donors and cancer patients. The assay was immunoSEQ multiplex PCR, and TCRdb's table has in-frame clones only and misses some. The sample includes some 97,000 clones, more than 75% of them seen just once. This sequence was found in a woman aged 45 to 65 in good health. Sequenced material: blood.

The CDR3 region has the DNA TGTGCCATCAGTGCTAACCGGGACGCCGTTGAATCACCCCTCCACTTT. Translating it yields CAISANRDAVESPLHF. This chain links TRBV10-3 with TRBJ1-6; tentatively, D is TRBD1 (5 bases). The length of the CDR3 is 16 residues. Germline V CDR1 and CDR2: ENHRY, SYGVKD. Deletions cut 4 bases from V and 10 bases from J, with 20 bases between.